This T cell receptor beta chain derives from a study of cytomegalovirus exposure and HLA in healthy donors. Study-level points and caveats: Later analysis identified a missense DCLRE1C variant that was linked to TCR beta V- and J-gene trimming.

A remark on this clone: Its target is unknown.

PCR was performed using 60 Vbeta and 13 Jbeta primers. Sequenced by immunoSEQ multiplex PCR; TCRdb stores in-frame clones only, minus some. The profile covers approximately 110,000 clones, with about 12% appearing a single time and roughly 16% taken by the ten largest. Source material: PBMCs. The receptor's source is a man aged 35 to 55 in good health and CMV-seropositive.

CDR3 residues: CASSFRGLAGVKDTQYF. CDR3 bases: TGTGCCAGCAGTTTTAGAGGACTAGCGGGAGTCAAAGATACGCAGTATTTT. The gene calls are TRBV27 and TRBJ2-3; 13 bases are a match to TRBD2. Germline V gene sequence: CDR1 MNHEY, CDR2 SMNVEV (reference sequence). V shed 3 bases and J 5 bases; nucleotides not matched to a gene: 8. The CDR3 contains 17 residues.